These T cell receptor beta chains were read from a single sample in a study of OX40 agonist ivuxolimab in advanced cancers. Some clones are missing from TCRdb's copy, which holds only in-frame ones; the method was immunoSEQ multiplex PCR. The sample lists some 74,000 clones, around 87% seen once, with roughly 0.98% in the top ten. Specimen: CD4+ or CD8+ T cells sorted from blood, collected in a trial of the OX40 agonist ivuxolimab. The receptors come from an adult with an advanced solid tumor such as melanoma, head and neck, liver or kidney cancer. CDR3s leave out the opening cysteine and the closing phenylalanine or tryptophan. The D gene is left open where the match is weak.

v_gene,d_gene,j_gene,CDR3aa
TRBV6-5,.,TRBJ2-5,ASYGTETQY
TRBV7-9,.,TRBJ2-7,ASSPDAFGNYEQY
TRBV20-1,.,TRBJ1-3,SASSGVSIY
TRBV4-3,.,TRBJ1-4,ASSQDLWGWEKLF
TRBV7-9,TRBD1,TRBJ2-7,ASSLETGGYEQY
TRBV6-5,TRBD1,TRBJ1-2,ASSYDRGTNGYT
TRBV19,.,TRBJ2-7,ASSKFSNEQY
TRBV9,.,TRBJ2-1,ASSVGGAQYEQF
TRBV25-1,.,TRBJ2-1,ASSDRRSGQF
TRBV29-1,.,TRBJ1-2,SASSGYLYGYT
TRBV18,.,TRBJ2-5,ASSQTLGETQY
TRBV7-9,.,TRBJ1-2,ASSPSGVNNYGYT
TRBV6-5,.,TRBJ1-1,ASRQQGLNTEAF
TRBV14,TRBD1,TRBJ1-5,ASSANQPGQGPQPQH
TRBV19,TRBD2,TRBJ2-1,ASSQLAGYIDEQF
TRBV6-5,.,TRBJ2-1,ASSYSGAGSRNEQF
TRBV10-2,.,TRBJ2-1,ASSEPYEQF
TRBV30,.,TRBJ1-5,AWSPSHSSNQPQH
TRBV5-6,.,TRBJ1-2,ASSGRKEGSSYGYT
TRBV15,.,TRBJ2-1,ATSRVAPRSYNEQF
TRBV5-6,TRBD1,TRBJ1-5,ASSLAGTGRGPQH
TRBV19,.,TRBJ2-5,ASSIDRDGTQY
TRBV5-1,.,TRBJ2-3,ASREGTDTQY
TRBV7-2,.,TRBJ1-5,ASSYKSGSSNQPQH
TRBV28,TRBD1,TRBJ1-1,ASRLSGTARGKI
TRBV9,TRBD2,TRBJ2-1,ASSVTSGDYNEQF
TRBV11-2,TRBD1,TRBJ2-7,ASSLGGNNEQY
TRBV6-1,TRBD1,TRBJ2-7,ASSLPGTGGSEQY
TRBV27,TRBD1,TRBJ2-7,ASAPRQGAEEQY
TRBV5-1,.,TRBJ2-2,ASSLAGNTGELF
TRBV25-1,.,TRBJ2-5,ASARAVGRETQY
TRBV28,.,TRBJ1-2,ASSLNSYGYT
TRBV18,.,TRBJ2-3,ASSPPGVDTQY
TRBV5-1,.,TRBJ2-7,ASSLGVRYEQY
TRBV4-1,.,TRBJ2-7,ASSQAELALYEQY
TRBV7-8,.,TRBJ2-7,ASSSGTLYEQY
TRBV7-3,.,TRBJ1-1,ASSLGPVNTEAF
TRBV2,TRBD1,TRBJ1-2,ASSPTGSGYT
TRBV15,TRBD1,TRBJ1-5,ATSRDQGGGKPQH
TRBV27,.,TRBJ1-2,ASSLMGAGYGYT
TRBV4-2,.,TRBJ2-7,ASSQGGLYEQC
TRBV19,.,TRBJ1-2,ASSFQGNAYGYT
TRBV28,.,TRBJ1-5,ASSLSGAQYSNQPQH
TRBV30,.,TRBJ2-7,AWSVSVLAGYEQY
TRBV5-4,TRBD1,TRBJ2-2,ASSQRDRAATGELF
TRBV5-1,TRBD1,TRBJ1-1,ASSLGDRLADEAF
TRBV11-3,.,TRBJ2-7,ASSKAETYEQY
TRBV19,.,TRBJ2-1,ASRDGLSSYNEQF
TRBV5-1,.,TRBJ2-7,ASSLELPGDEQY
TRBV5-1,.,TRBJ1-1,ASSLDSMNTEAF
TRBV27,.,.,ASSTWTRTYEQY
TRBV11-3,.,TRBJ2-1,ASTRTNREQLWF
TRBV10-3,TRBD1,TRBJ2-1,AISRGPNSYNEQF
TRBV18,.,TRBJ2-7,ASSPPAQLYEQY